The rows below give T cell receptor beta chains drawn from one sample of a study of cytotoxic CD8 clonotypes in ibrutinib-treated CLL. The data were produced by immunoSEQ multiplex PCR, yet TCRdb's version contains in-frame clones alone and is incomplete. This sample has around 150,000 clones, with 81% found just once. Sample: PBMCs, taken after 12 months of ibrutinib treatment. The receptors shown here come from a human donor with chronic lymphocytic leukemia. Each CDR3 is given with its conserved first and last residue. Fields, in order: D gene, J gene, V gene, CDR3 protein. D genes are given only for firm matches.

>NA|TRBJ2-7|TRBV28
CACRSSGNYERYF
>TRBD2|TRBJ2-7|TRBV9
CASSVTSGTYEQYF
>TRBD1|TRBJ1-5|TRBV27
CASARLQDRDSGNQPQHF
>TRBD2|TRBJ2-3|TRBV27
CASRPTSGITDTQYF
>NA|TRBJ2-5|TRBV5-4
CASSLSDNQETQYF
>NA|TRBJ2-2|TRBV12-5
CASGSSTGELFF
>NA|TRBJ2-7|TRBV5-1
CASSTGAGPLYEQYF
>NA|TRBJ2-7|TRBV20-1
CSATPNREQYF
>NA|TRBJ1-3|TRBV30
CASRESGNTIYF
>TRBD2|TRBJ2-1|TRBV19
CASSPHPSGRADHNEQFF
>NA|TRBJ2-2|TRBV7-2
CASSKDAGELFF
>TRBD1|TRBJ1-6|TRBV19
CASRDRGSPLHF
>NA|TRBJ1-5|TRBV25-1
CASRWGDNQPQHF
>NA|TRBJ1-2|TRBV4-1
CASSQLGRSKSYGYTF
>TRBD1|TRBJ1-2|TRBV18
CASSPRRDSYGYTF
>NA|TRBJ2-3|TRBV21-1
CASSKLAGVTDTQYF
>TRBD1|TRBJ1-5|TRBV7-8
CASSRLIPGQDVNQPQHF
>NA|TRBJ1-2|TRBV7-2
CASSLAPGHYGYTF
>TRBD2|TRBJ2-7|TRBV18
CASSPKARTSVYEQYF
>NA|TRBJ2-6|TRBV25-1
CASALAGANVLTF
>NA|TRBJ1-4|TRBV27
CASSLRQNEKLFF